The text below deals with one T cell receptor beta chain. Assay: immunoSEQ multiplex PCR; the TCRdb copy retains only in-frame clones and omits some. The profile shows some 200,000 clones, roughly 93% of them singletons. This specimen comes from a study of control samples from healthy donors and cancer patients. This TCR came from a man aged 18-30 years in good health. Sequenced: blood.

CDR3 loop: CASLDTGSGNTIYF. In DNA, the CDR3 is TGCGCCAGCCTTGACACAGGGAGTGGAAACACCATATATTTT. The V and J genes are TRBV5-1 and TRBJ1-3; D is perhaps TRBD1 (6 bases). The CDR3 is 14 residues long. Trimming took off 7 bases at V and 3 bases at J, with 14 bases between the two ends. Germline V gene sequence: CDR1 SGHRS, CDR2 YFSETQ.